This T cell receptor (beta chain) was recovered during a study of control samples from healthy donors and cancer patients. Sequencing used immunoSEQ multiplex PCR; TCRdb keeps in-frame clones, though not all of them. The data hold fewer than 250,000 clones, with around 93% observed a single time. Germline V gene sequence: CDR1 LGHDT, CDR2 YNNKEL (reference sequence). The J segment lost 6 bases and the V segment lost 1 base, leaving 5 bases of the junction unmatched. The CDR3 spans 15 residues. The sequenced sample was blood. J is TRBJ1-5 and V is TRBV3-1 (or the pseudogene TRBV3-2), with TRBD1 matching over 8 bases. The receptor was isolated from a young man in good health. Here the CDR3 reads CASSQGTGSTQPQHF. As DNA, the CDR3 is TGTGCCAGCAGCCAAGGGACAGGGAGTACTCAGCCCCAGCATTTT.